Given below is one T cell receptor (beta chain) in context. The antigen is not known. Clones were read by immunoSEQ multiplex PCR, and TCRdb kept only the in-frame ones, dropping some. The sample includes about 66,000 clones, more than 70% of them seen just once. CDR1 and CDR2 (germline): SGHRS, YFSETQ. The V and J ends lost 3 bases and 2 bases respectively, with 18 bases between them. This CDR3 region has 16 residues. This specimen comes from a study of OX40 agonist ivuxolimab in advanced cancers. General observations from the study: Specificity for antigen went undetermined in the expanded peripheral T cells.

The material sequenced was CD4+ or CD8+ T cells sorted from blood, taken in a trial of the OX40 agonist ivuxolimab. The receptor's source is an adult with an advanced solid tumor such as melanoma, head and neck, liver or kidney cancer. This sequence joins TRBV5-1 and TRBJ2-7; maybe TRBD1 (5 bases). CDR3 protein: CASSWGLSDNPYEQYF. DNA for the CDR3: TGCGCCAGCAGCTGGGGCTTAAGTGATAACCCCTACGAGCAGTACTTC. The complete variable domain, with remaining parts taken from reference TRBV5-1 and TRBJ2-7, reads KAGVTQTPRYLIKTRGQQVTLSCSPISGHRSVSWYQQTPGQGLQFLFEYFSETQRNKGNFPGRFSGRQFSNSRSEMNVSTLELGDSALYLCASSWGLSDNPYEQYFGPGTRLTVT.